These T cell receptor beta chains were read from a single sample in a study of blood T cell repertoires in COVID-19. Sequencing used immunoSEQ multiplex PCR; TCRdb keeps in-frame clones, though not all of them. This table holds fewer than 500,000 clones, about nine tenths found once. Source material: peripheral blood. The receptors stem from a woman between 25 and 40 years old with active or convalescent COVID-19. Both conserved end residues are part of each CDR3. A D gene is named only where the DNA matches it firmly. Clone size, where shown, is once, few, many, or a class for clones that have expanded.

clone_size	d_call	v_call	j_call	cdr3_aa	cdr3_nt
.	TRBD2	TRBV4-2	TRBJ2-7	CASSQDGSGGPSEQYF	TGTGCCAGCAGCCAAGATGGGAGCGGGGGGCCTAGCGAGCAGTACTTC
.	TRBD1	TRBV9	TRBJ1-6	CASSPGQGNSPLHF	TGTGCCAGCAGCCCGGGACAGGGGAATTCACCCCTCCACTTT
once	TRBD2	TRBV14	TRBJ2-3	CASSSRGGLITDTQYF	TGTGCCAGCAGCTCGCGGGGGGGCTTGATCACAGATACGCAGTATTTT
.	.	TRBV2	TRBJ1-4	CATNGKERGNEKLFF	TGTGCTACCAATGGAAAAGAGAGGGGGAACGAAAAACTGTTTTTT
.	.	TRBV5-1	TRBJ2-5	CASSALLGTGEETQYF	TGCGCCAGCAGCGCACTACTCGGGACTGGGGAAGAGACCCAGTACTTC
.	TRBD2	TRBV11-2	TRBJ2-3	CASSLTLAGGPFADTQYF	TGTGCCAGCAGCTTGACCTTAGCGGGGGGGCCATTTGCAGATACGCAGTATTTT
.	.	TRBV7-8	TRBJ2-2	CASSLKYRDSSTGELFF	TGTGCCAGCAGCTTGAAGTACCGGGACTCTAGCACCGGGGAGCTGTTTTTT
once	.	TRBV6-5	TRBJ2-7	CASGRETTSYEQYF	TGTGCCAGCGGTCGGGAGACAACCTCCTACGAGCAGTACTTC
.	.	TRBV4-1	TRBJ1-6	CASKYLGSPLHF	TGCGCCAGCAAGTACCTTGGCTCACCCCTCCACTTT
.	.	TRBV5-6	TRBJ2-1	CASSLALNEQFF	TGTGCCAGCAGCTTGGCCCTAAATGAGCAGTTCTTC
.	TRBD1	TRBV5-4	TRBJ2-6	CASSDAGTGSSGANVLTF	TGTGCCAGCAGCGACGCCGGGACAGGGAGCTCTGGGGCCAACGTCCTGACTTTC
.	.	TRBV18	TRBJ2-2	CASSPQLANSNTGELFF	TGTGCCAGCTCACCACAACTAGCAAACTCGAACACCGGGGAGCTGTTTTTT
.	TRBD1	TRBV5-5	TRBJ1-3	CASSLDSGQGSSSGNTIYF	TGTGCCAGCAGCTTGGACTCGGGACAGGGGTCTTCCTCTGGAAACACCATATATTTT
.	.	TRBV15	TRBJ1-5	CATSSRRQGNQPQHF	TGTGCCACCAGCAGCAGGAGACAGGGCAATCAGCCCCAGCATTTT
.	.	TRBV7-2	TRBJ2-3	CASSLGPTDTQYF	TGTGCCAGCAGCTTAGGGCCAACAGATACGCAGTATTTT
.	TRBD2	TRBV2	TRBJ2-7	CASSHHSGTSGYEQYF	TGTGCCAGCAGTCACCATTCCGGGACTAGCGGCTACGAGCAGTACTTC
.	TRBD2	TRBV13	TRBJ2-1	CASSRTSGGPGNEQFF	TGTGCCAGCAGCCGGACTAGCGGGGGGCCGGGTAATGAGCAGTTCTTC
.	.	TRBV18	TRBJ2-1	CASSPRVIGYNEQFF	TGTGCCAGCTCACCACGGGTAATCGGGTACAATGAGCAGTTCTTC
few	.	TRBV19	TRBJ2-7	CASSIDIRGFDPYEQYF	TGTGCCAGTAGTATAGATATCAGGGGTTTTGACCCCTACGAGCAGTACTTC
.	.	TRBV3-1/TRBV3-2	TRBJ1-6	CASSQRPGGANSPLHF	TGTGCCAGCAGCCAACGGCCCGGGGGGGCGAATTCACCCCTCCACTTT
.	TRBD1	TRBV10-2	TRBJ1-1	CASSDPGGNTEAFF	TGCGCCAGCAGTGACCCAGGGGGGAACACTGAAGCTTTCTTT
.	.	TRBV14	TRBJ2-7	CASSRPGRREQYF	TGTGCCAGCAGCCGACCTGGGCGTCGCGAGCAGTACTTC
.	TRBD1	TRBV7-2	TRBJ1-1	CASSPHRDRGLEAFF	TGTGCCAGCAGCCCCCACAGAGACAGGGGGCTTGAAGCTTTCTTT
.	TRBD1	TRBV3-1/TRBV3-2	TRBJ1-6	CASSQGQGNSPLHF	TGTGCCAGCAGCCAAGGACAGGGAAATTCACCCCTCCACTTT
.	.	TRBV19	TRBJ1-2	CASSGGSWEPDYGYTF	TGTGCCAGTAGTGGGGGCAGTTGGGAACCCGACTATGGCTACACCTTC
.	TRBD1	TRBV13	TRBJ1-1	CASSSGQGSTEAFF	TGTGCCAGCAGCTCAGGACAGGGGTCCACTGAAGCTTTCTTT
.	TRBD2	TRBV9	TRBJ2-4	CASSPRGSGGLAKNIQYF	TGTGCCAGCAGCCCCCGGGGTAGCGGGGGGTTAGCCAAAAACATTCAGTACTTC
once	TRBD2	TRBV5-6	TRBJ2-3	CASSPTGTSGTDTQYF	TGTGCCAGCAGCCCCACCGGGACTAGCGGCACAGATACGCAGTATTTT
.	.	TRBV5-5	TRBJ1-2	CASSPGGGTNYGYTF	TGTGCCAGCAGCCCCGGAGGCGGGACCAACTATGGCTACACCTTC
.	TRBD1	TRBV27	TRBJ1-1	CASSTRQGRTEAFF	TGTGCCAGCAGTACAAGACAGGGTCGGACTGAAGCTTTCTTT
.	.	TRBV27	TRBJ2-7	CASSFPGGEQYF	TGTGCCAGCAGTTTTCCCGGCGGAGAGCAGTACTTC
.	TRBD2	TRBV20-1	TRBJ2-3	CSASGPSGRTDTQYF	TGCAGTGCTAGTGGTCCTAGCGGGAGAACAGATACGCAGTATTTT
.	TRBD2	TRBV9	TRBJ2-5	CASSVGGGNQETQYF	TGTGCCAGCAGCGTAGGCGGGGGGAACCAAGAGACCCAGTACTTC
.	.	TRBV6-5	TRBJ2-3	CASRAYRESTDTQYF	TGTGCCAGCAGGGCTTACAGGGAGTCCACAGATACGCAGTATTTT
few	TRBD1	TRBV12-3/TRBV12-4	TRBJ1-2	CASRIGQGHASF	TGTGCCAGCAGAATTGGACAGGGACACGCATCCTTC
.	.	TRBV28	TRBJ2-1	CASSRIGQLYNEQFF	TGTGCCAGCAGTCGAATCGGACAGCTTTACAATGAGCAGTTCTTC
.	.	TRBV6-5	TRBJ2-1	CASRDSRQNNEQFF	TGTGCCAGCAGAGACAGTCGACAGAACAATGAGCAGTTCTTC
.	.	TRBV30	TRBJ1-2	CALERASYTF	TGTGCCTTGGAGAGGGCTAGCTACACCTTC
.	TRBD1	TRBV29-1	TRBJ2-1	CSVEEAGQGYPYNEQFF	TGCAGCGTTGAAGAGGCGGGACAGGGGTACCCCTACAATGAGCAGTTCTTC
.	.	TRBV4-2	TRBJ1-2	CASSQTQSSGNYGYTF	TGTGCCAGCAGCCAAACCCAGTCTAGCGGGAACTATGGCTACACCTTC
.	.	TRBV7-2	TRBJ1-3	CASSFRGSEGNTIYF	TGTGCCAGCAGCTTCAGGGGATCGGAGGGAAACACCATATATTTT
.	.	TRBV5-8	TRBJ1-6	CASGARGSPLHF	TGTGCCAGTGGGGCGCGAGGATCACCCCTCCACTTT
.	.	TRBV6-1	TRBJ1-4	CASSEAHGRGNEKLFF	TGTGCCAGCAGTGAAGCTCACGGCAGGGGAAATGAAAAACTGTTTTTT
.	TRBD2	TRBV28	TRBJ2-1	CASTGTSGSWNSYNEQFF	TGTGCCAGCACCGGGACTAGCGGGAGTTGGAACTCCTACAATGAGCAGTTCTTC
.	TRBD2	TRBV5-1	TRBJ2-1	CASSLDPSGTSNEQFF	TGCGCCAGCAGCTTGGATCCTAGCGGGACCTCGAATGAGCAGTTCTTC
.	TRBD2	TRBV9	TRBJ2-1	CASGEGEQFF	TGTGCCAGCGGGGAGGGGGAGCAGTTCTTC
.	.	TRBV5-8	TRBJ1-2	CASSPGGGNYGYTF	TGTGCCAGCAGCCCCGGGGGGGGTAACTATGGCTACACCTTC
.	.	TRBV4-1	TRBJ1-4	CASSQEGAPAATNEKLFF	TGCGCCAGCAGCCAAGAGGGAGCCCCAGCTGCAACTAATGAAAAACTGTTTTTT
.	TRBD2	TRBV14	TRBJ2-7	CASSQGVSGNGRYEQYF	TGTGCCAGCAGCCAAGGAGTTAGCGGGAATGGGCGATACGAGCAGTACTTC
.	.	TRBV29-1	TRBJ1-4	CSVESGTNEKLFF	TGCAGCGTTGAATCCGGAACTAATGAAAAACTGTTTTTT
few	.	TRBV2	TRBJ1-1	CASTVQGGDTEAFF	TGTGCCAGCACTGTCCAGGGAGGGGACACTGAAGCTTTCTTT
.	.	TRBV4-1	TRBJ1-5	CASSQDGPSGRMQRPQHF	TGCGCCAGCAGCCAAGATGGCCCCTCCGGGAGAATGCAGCGGCCCCAGCATTTT
few	TRBD1	TRBV5-1	TRBJ1-5	CASSLDGTGGTPQHF	TGCGCCAGCAGCTTGGATGGGACAGGGGGGACGCCCCAGCATTTT
once	TRBD2	TRBV4-1	TRBJ2-1	CASSQGASGSYNEQFF	TGCGCCAGCAGCCAAGGGGCAAGCGGGAGTTACAATGAGCAGTTCTTC
.	.	TRBV29-1	TRBJ1-1	CSVVPQNTEAFF	TGCAGCGTTGTCCCCCAGAACACTGAAGCTTTCTTT
.	.	TRBV30	TRBJ1-2	CAWSLTADYGYTF	TGTGCCTGGAGTCTTACAGCTGACTATGGCTACACCTTC
.	.	TRBV19	TRBJ1-1	CASRLGQVNTEAFF	TGTGCCAGTAGGCTGGGTCAGGTTAACACTGAAGCTTTCTTT
few	TRBD1	TRBV13	TRBJ2-1	CASSPSDRDYNEQFF	TGTGCCAGCAGCCCTTCGGACAGGGACTACAATGAGCAGTTCTTC